The T cell receptor beta chain under discussion was sequenced for a study of cytomegalovirus exposure and HLA in healthy donors. Study as a whole: HLA-typed donors were the source of around 85 million unique TCRs held in an early data release. The study placed less than 90% of its 350 to 450 genotyped donors in the Caucasian-associated ancestry cluster.

The PCR contained 60 Vbeta and 13 Jbeta primers. Assay: immunoSEQ multiplex PCR; the TCRdb copy retains only in-frame clones and omits some. The table lists about 53,000 clones. CDR1 SGHDT and CDR2 YYEEEE come from the germline V gene. J gave up 4 bases and V 3 bases, and 2 bases lay outside the gene matches. The CDR3 totals 13 residues. Study-wide findings and caveats: Previously analyzed data showed that most TCR beta V segments were productive at a frequency of about 90% or about 30%. The authors later found HLA-associated TCR beta chains more clonally expanded than equally common others.

As for this clone: Its antigen is still unknown.

The material sequenced was PBMCs. This TCR derives from a man aged 18-30 years in good health and CMV-seropositive. The V call is TRBV5-6, the J call TRBJ1-1; 8 bases agree with TRBD1. The CDR3 here is CASSSTGGTEAFF. CDR3 nucleotide sequence: TGTGCCAGCAGCTCCACAGGGGGCACTGAAGCTTTCTTT.